This TCR beta chain was captured in a study of neoadjuvant anti-PD-1 for oral cavity cancer. Study-wide background: Patients mostly received three to four biweekly nivolumab doses at 3 mg/kg before surgery. Non-progressing patients received a fourth nivolumab dose near day 43, then surgery on days 50-56. Study-wide points: Higher pretreatment blood Treg/Th17 ratios correlated with higher pretreatment blood and lower post-treatment tumor TCRbeta clonality.

In regard to this clone: Its antigen is undetermined.

Method: immunoSEQ multiplex PCR; TCRdb's copy keeps in-frame clones and lacks some. The table lists 15,000 to 20,000 clones, approximately 72% of them singletons, with 2.5% to 3% in the top ten. Germline assignment: CDR1 SGHNT and CDR2 YYREEE (reference sequence). The CDR3 is 15 residues long. Trimming left V 0 bases short and J 2 bases short, with 12 bases between. Patients had HPV-negative, locally advanced oral cavity squamous cell carcinoma. This chain uses TRBV5-4 with TRBJ2-7, with D perhaps matching TRBD1 (6 bases). The source material was PBMCs, sampled before nivolumab (anti-PD-1) treatment. The clonotype comes from a person between 40 and 79 years old with oral cavity squamous cell carcinoma. The CDR3 sequence: CASSLVRAGAYEQYF. The CDR3, as DNA: TGTGCCAGCAGCTTGGTTCGGGCAGGGGCCTACGAGCAGTACTTC. Filled out from reference TRBV5-4 and TRBJ2-7, the complete variable domain reads ETGVTQSPTHLIKTRGQQVTLRCSSQSGHNTVSWYQQALGQGPQFIFQYYREEENGRGNFPPRFSGLQFPNYSSELNVNALELDDSALYLCASSLVRAGAYEQYFGPGTRLTVT.